These 16 T cell receptor beta chains were sequenced from one sample in a study of PD-1 blockade in classical Hodgkin lymphoma. In every patient, relapse followed autologous stem cell transplantation, while exposure to brentuximab vedotin differed. Generated by immunoSEQ multiplex PCR, the TCRdb table keeps only in-frame clones and is missing some. The table lists about 11,000 clones, approximately 84% of them singletons, with 4.5% to 6.5% in the top ten. The specimen comprised peripheral blood mononuclear cells (PBMCs), sampled before the second cycle of nivolumab. The receptor source for this set is a human donor with classical Hodgkin lymphoma.

The chain has TRBV4-2 and TRBJ2-3, with TRBD1 matching over 10 bases. The V gene end was trimmed by 4 bases and the J gene end by 3 bases; junction bases not matched to a gene: 4. The CDR3 spans 15 residues. Germline lookup yields CDR1 LGHNA and CDR2 YNFKEQ. CDR3 sequence: CASSPGQGETDTQYF. Here the CDR3 DNA reads TGTGCCAGCAGCCCCGGACAGGGGGAAACAGATACGCAGTATTTT.

The J gene is TRBJ2-7, the V gene TRBV19; D is unresolved. In germline, CDR1 is LNHDA, CDR2 SQIVND (reference sequence). The CDR3 extends over 12 amino acids. Between the trimmed V and J ends, which lost 2 bases and 5 bases, there was a span of 7 bases. The CDR3 region has the DNA TGTGCCAGTAGTATAAATAGAAACGAGCAGTACTTC. Protein sequence: CASSINRNEQYF.

This clone was counted only a few times. The chain couples TRBV30 to TRBJ1-4; D gene ambiguous. Deletions cut 3 bases from V and 8 bases from J, with 10 bases between. This CDR3 spans 12 amino acids. Per the germline V gene, CDR1 is GTSNPN and CDR2 is SVGIG (reference sequence). CDR3 region: CAWSLLDEKLFF. The CDR3 region has the DNA TGTGCCTGGAGCCTTCTTGACGAAAAACTGTTTTTT.

Points on this clone: The sample contains more than one DNA sequence encoding this CDR3. The chain joins TRBV15 to TRBJ2-7; D ambiguous. Germline-derived CDR1 and CDR2 are LNHNV and YYDKDF (reference sequence). V was clipped by 1 base and J by 4 bases, with 2 bases between them. This CDR3 spans 11 amino acids. The CDR3 sequence is CATSRGYEQYF. CDR3 sequence (DNA): TGTGCCACCAGCAGAGGTTACGAGCAGTACTTC.

The J gene is TRBJ1-5, the V gene TRBV30; no clear D. Trimming removed 0 bases at V and 2 bases at J, with 8 bases between. The CDR3 runs 14 residues. Per germline, CDR1 GTSNPN and CDR2 SVGIG (reference sequence). CDR3 amino acids: CAWSVLSRNQPQHF. The CDR3 DNA reads as TGTGCCTGGAGTGTACTGAGTCGCAATCAGCCCCAGCATTTT.

V usage is TRBV6-1 and J usage is TRBJ2-2; maybe TRBD1 (5 bases). The germline gives CDR1 MNHNS, CDR2 SASEGT. This CDR3 is built from 16 residues. V lost 2 bases and J lost 4, with 14 bases in between. CDR3 bases: TGTGCCAGCAGTGAAAGGAGCAGGGAAGTCACCGGGGAGCTGTTTTTT. This sequence encodes CASSERSREVTGELFF.

The V and J genes are TRBV6-5 and TRBJ1-1, with D possibly being TRBD1 (6 bases). V was cut by 7 bases and J by 2 bases, with 11 bases left in between. The germline gives CDR1 MNHEY, CDR2 SVGAGI. The CDR3 length is 13 residues. The CDR3 coding sequence is TGTGCCAGCACCCGGGGGGCTAACACTGAAGCTTTCTTT. This codes for CASTRGANTEAFF.

The gene calls are TRBV5-4 and TRBJ2-5; 13 bases fit TRBD2. The V and J ends lost 4 bases and 2 bases, in that order; junction bases with no gene match: 5. This CDR3 spans 16 amino acids. CDR1 is SGHNT, CDR2 YYREEE, per germline (reference sequence). CDR3 loop: CASSRLAGGPQETQYF. In DNA form, the CDR3 reads TGTGCCAGCAGCCGACTAGCGGGGGGCCCTCAAGAGACCCAGTACTTC.

The V gene is TRBV7-6, the J gene TRBJ2-2, with a tentative D call TRBD1 (6 bases). The CDR3 extends over 17 amino acids. V was clipped by 2 bases and J by 4 bases, with 17 bases between them. CDR1 SGHVS and CDR2 FNYEAQ come from the germline V gene. CDR3 in DNA: TGTGCCAGCAGCTTACCCGGGACACCCATTCCCACCGGGGAGCTGTTTTTT. Amino acid sequence: CASSLPGTPIPTGELFF.

The chain uses TRBV7-9 and TRBJ2-5, with 11 bases identical to TRBD2. The CDR3 is made up of 15 amino acids. Germline V gene lookup returns CDR1 SEHNR and CDR2 FQNEAQ (reference sequence). Trimming removed 2 bases from V and 5 bases from J; junction bases left unmatched: 4. The CDR3 nucleotides are TGTGCCAGCAGCTTAATACTAGCGGGAGAGGAGACCCAGTACTTC. Its protein is CASSLILAGEETQYF.

The chain recombines TRBV7-9 with TRBJ2-3; the D is unclear. Trimming took 3 bases from V and 0 from J, leaving 4 bases between them. This CDR3 contains 13 residues. The V gene's germline CDR1 is SEHNR and CDR2 FQNEAQ (reference sequence). The CDR3 reads CASSFGSTDTQYF. In DNA form, the CDR3 reads TGTGCCAGCAGCTTCGGGAGCACAGATACGCAGTATTTT.

The chain combines TRBV12-5 with TRBJ2-7; tentative D call: TRBD1 (6 bases). Germline V gives CDR1 LGHNT, CDR2 FRNRAP. Deletions cut 7 bases from V and 0 bases from J, with 13 bases between. The CDR3 runs to 14 residues. The CDR3 here is CASASDSVSYEQYF. CDR3 bases: TGTGCTAGTGCGTCGGACAGCGTCTCCTACGAGCAGTACTTC.

V is TRBV5-4 and J is TRBJ2-6, with D possibly being TRBD1 (6 bases). Looked up from germline, CDR1 is SGHNT and CDR2 is YYREEE (reference sequence). With 0 bases removed from V and 0 bases from J, the gap between germline ends came to 10 bases. There are 17 residues in the CDR3. CDR3 sequence (DNA): TGTGCCAGCAGCTTGGGTGGGGGCAGCTCTGGGGCCAACGTCCTGACTTTC. It specifies CASSLGGGSSGANVLTF.

The chain employs TRBV7-9 and TRBJ2-5, with TRBD1 identical over 10 bases. CDR1 and CDR2 from the germline V gene are SEHNR and FQNEAQ (reference sequence). This CDR3 contains 17 residues. V gave up 0 bases and J gave up 6 bases; unmatched junction bases: 10. CDR3 in amino acids: CASSLARDRGKLKTQYF. For the CDR3, the DNA is TGTGCCAGCAGCTTAGCCCGGGACAGGGGAAAATTGAAGACCCAGTACTTC.

The chain is built from TRBV28 and TRBJ1-4; D gene ambiguous. This CDR3 spans 15 amino acids. The V gene's germline CDR1 is MDHEN and CDR2 SYDVKM. Trimming took off 6 bases at V and 0 bases at J, with 11 bases between the two ends. The CDR3 nucleotides read TGTGCCAGCAGGACGGATCCAGCAACTAATGAAAAACTGTTTTTT. It specifies CASRTDPATNEKLFF.

This clone showed up just a few times. Other DNA sequences in the sample encode the same CDR3. The chain carries TRBV27 and TRBJ2-3; D not resolved. CDR3 length: 12 amino acids. Looked up from germline, CDR1 is MNHEY and CDR2 is SMNVEV (reference sequence). V was shortened by 5 bases and J by 3 bases, with 6 bases between the two germline ends. CDR3 in amino acids: CASSRSTDTQYF. CDR3 DNA: TGTGCCAGCAGTCGATCAACAGATACGCAGTATTTT.